These 32 T cell receptor beta chains originate from one sample sequenced in a study of PD-1 blockade in mismatch repair-deficient tumors. Sequencing used immunoSEQ multiplex PCR; TCRdb keeps in-frame clones, though not all of them. The sample shows approximately 38,000 clones, roughly three quarters of them seen only once. Sequencing used peripheral blood, obtained 4 weeks after starting pembrolizumab. Receptors were obtained from an adult with mismatch repair-deficient cancer.

This chain links TRBV7-2 with TRBJ2-7; perhaps TRBD2 as D (6 bases). The germline CDR1 and CDR2 sequences are SGHTA and FQGNSA. The CDR3 runs 16 residues. V was clipped by 1 base and J by 5 bases, with 18 bases between them. For the CDR3, the DNA is TGTGCCAGCAGCTTAGTGGTGGTTGCGGGAATCCACGAGCAGTACTTC. This encodes CASSLVVVAGIHEQYF.

The CDR3 nucleotides are TGTGCCAGCAGTGCACCGGGACAGGGGGCTCTTAACTATGGCTACACCTTC. Its translation is CASSAPGQGALNYGYTF. The gene calls are TRBV28 and TRBJ1-2; the match to TRBD1 covers 12 bases. V was pared by 5 bases and J by 1 base, with 8 bases of the junction left unmatched. The germline CDR1 and CDR2 sequences are MDHEN and SYDVKM. CDR3 length equals 17 residues.

The chain recombines TRBV7-9 with TRBJ2-3; 9 positions match TRBD2. The CDR3 spans 18 residues. J was trimmed by 3 bases and V by 3 bases; bases with no gene match: 13. Germline V gives CDR1 SEHNR, CDR2 FQNEAQ (reference sequence). The DNA for the CDR3 is TGTGCCAGCAGCTTCGGAGGTTCTAGCGGGATTAGTACAGATACGCAGTATTTT. This translates into CASSFGGSSGISTDTQYF.

The CDR3 DNA follows: TGTGCCAGCAGCTCCGACAGCTACGAGCAGTACTTC. As protein: CASSSDSYEQYF. The V and J genes are TRBV11-2 and TRBJ2-7, with a weak D call TRBD1 (5 bases). V lost 4 bases and J 3 bases, leaving 7 bases between the germline ends. CDR1 and CDR2 from the germline V gene are SGHAT and FQNNGV. The CDR3 extends over 12 amino acids. Complete variable domain (other parts from reference TRBV11-2 and TRBJ2-7): EAGVAQSPRYKIIEKRQSVAFWCNPISGHATLYWYQQILGQGPKLLIQFQNNGVVDDSQLPKDRFSAERLKGVDSTLKIQPAKLEDSAVYLCASSSDSYEQYFGPGTRLTVT.

V and J are TRBV5-8 and TRBJ2-3; D is perhaps TRBD1 (7 bases). Per the germline V gene, CDR1 is SGHTS and CDR2 is YDEGEE. This CDR3 region has 14 residues. The germline V and J ends were trimmed by 4 bases and 6 bases, with 15 bases remaining between them. The CDR3 region has the DNA TGTGCCAGCAGCCCACTCAGGGGGGCGGATACGCAGTATTTT. Translation: CASSPLRGADTQYF.

The chain has TRBV11-2 and TRBJ2-1; D unclear. CDR1 and CDR2 (germline): SGHAT, FQNNGV. Trimming pared 5 bases from V and 7 bases from J, leaving 18 bases between. CDR3 size: 15 residues. The CDR3 DNA reads as TGTGCCAGCAGCCCCTTCCGTGGCCGGAAAAATGAGCAGTTCTTC. It encodes CASSPFRGRKNEQFF.

V usage is TRBV2 and J usage is TRBJ1-1, with D possibly matching TRBD1 (5 bases). V lost 6 bases, J lost 6 bases, and 26 bases lay in between. The CDR3 extends over 17 amino acids. The V gene's germline CDR1 is SNHLY and CDR2 FYNNEI. This chain's CDR3 is CASRIRPYGGTNSEAFF. The CDR3 coding sequence is TGTGCCAGCAGGATCCGCCCTTATGGAGGGACGAATTCTGAAGCTTTCTTT. Supplemented by reference TRBV2 and TRBJ1-1, the full variable domain reads EPEVTQTPSHQVTQMGQEVILRCVPISNHLYFYWYRQILGQKVEFLVSFYNNEISEKSEIFDDQFSVERPDGSNFTLKIRSTKLEDSAMYFCASRIRPYGGTNSEAFFGQGTRLTVV.

J is TRBJ2-5 and V is TRBV6-6; a weak D match, TRBD2 (5 bases). Germline V gene lookup returns CDR1 MNHNY and CDR2 SVGAGI (reference sequence). This CDR3 region has 14 residues. V dropped 0 bases and J dropped 1 base, with 6 bases sitting between them. The DNA for the CDR3 is TGTGCCAGCAGTTACTCGAGCGGCCAAGAGACCCAGTACTTC. Its protein is CASSYSSGQETQYF.

This clone has just one count. This sequence joins TRBV6-6 and TRBJ2-1; D may be TRBD1 or TRBD2 (5 bases each). CDR1 is MNHNY and CDR2 is SVGAGI in the germline V gene (reference sequence). The CDR3 covers 14 residues. The V end lost 7 bases, the J end lost 1 base, and 11 bases lay between the germline ends. CDR3 coding DNA: TGTGCCAGCAAGTGGGGGAGTTCCTACAATGAGCAGTTCTTC. Amino acid sequence: CASKWGSSYNEQFF.

This clone was observed a handful of times. This sample also contains other DNA sequences that code for the same CDR3. The chain joins TRBV18 to TRBJ2-7; 14 nucleotides match TRBD2. The CDR3 contains 14 residues. The ends lost 3 bases at V and 6 bases at J; junction bases unmatched: 1. The germline gives CDR1 KGHSH, CDR2 LQKENI. The DNA of the CDR3 is TGTGCCAGCTCACCGGGACTAGCGGGAGTCGAGCAGTACTTC. Translating gives CASSPGLAGVEQYF. Drawing the rest from reference TRBV18 and TRBJ2-7, the complete variable domain is NAGVMQNPRHLVRRRGQEARLRCSPMKGHSHVYWYRQLPEEGLKFMVYLQKENIIDESGMPKERFSAEFPKEGPSILRIQQVVRGDSAAYFCASSPGLAGVEQYFGPGTRLTVT.

This clone was picked up one time. This rearrangement joins TRBV7-9 to TRBJ2-7, with TRBD1 matching over 7 bases. Losses at the gene ends were 6 bases for V and 2 bases for J; bases not matched to a gene: 7. CDR3 length equals 14 residues. Germline CDR1 SEHNR, CDR2 FQNEAQ (reference sequence). CDR3 sequence reads: CASRGDSPTYEQYF. DNA of the CDR3: TGTGCCAGCAGAGGGGACAGCCCGACCTACGAGCAGTACTTC. Full variable domain (rest looked up from reference TRBV7-9 and TRBJ2-7): DTGVSQNPRHKITKRGQNVTFRCDPISEHNRLYWYRQTLGQGPEFLTYFQNEAQLEKSRLLSDRFSAERPKGSFSTLEIQRTEQGDSAMYLCASRGDSPTYEQYFGPGTRLTVT.

This rearrangement joins TRBV18 to TRBJ2-1, with D possibly TRBD1 on 6 matching bases. CDR3 length: 14 amino acids. Germline V gene data show CDR1 as KGHSH and CDR2 as LQKENI. V was shortened by 2 bases and J by 3 bases, with 8 bases between the two germline ends. CDR3 sequence reads: CASSPWDNYNEQFF. CDR3 nucleotide sequence: TGTGCCAGCTCACCATGGGACAACTACAATGAGCAGTTCTTC.

The chain's CDR3 is CSVNGQDGYSGELFF. The CDR3 DNA reads as TGCAGCGTCAACGGACAGGATGGGTATTCCGGGGAGCTGTTTTTT. The V call is TRBV29-1, the J call TRBJ2-2; 7 bases agree with TRBD1. The CDR3 length is 15 residues. V shed 6 bases and J 6 bases; nucleotides not matched to a gene: 13. Germline V gene data show CDR1 as SQVTM and CDR2 as ANQGSEA.

The chain recombines TRBV27 with TRBJ2-1; TRBD2 agrees at 10 bases. Germline V CDR1 and CDR2: MNHEY, SMNVEV (reference sequence). J gave up 5 bases and V 6 bases, and 10 bases lay outside the gene matches. This CDR3 is built from 16 residues. The CDR3, as DNA: TGTGCCAGCAGCCCCCTGACTAGCGGGTTCAACAATGAGCAGTTCTTC. Translation gives CASSPLTSGFNNEQFF.

V gene TRBV7-8 combines with J gene TRBJ1-5; D remains ambiguous. Between the trimmed V and J ends, which lost 1 base and 4 bases, there was a span of 11 bases. Germline assignment: CDR1 SGHVS and CDR2 FQNEAQ. The CDR3 covers 15 residues. The CDR3 nucleotides are TGTGCCAGCAGCTTAGGGGCAGCGGGAAATCAGCCCCAGCATTTT. The encoded protein is CASSLGAAGNQPQHF.

The chain combines TRBV5-1 with TRBJ2-2; TRBD2 agrees at 12 bases. Germline CDR1 is SGHRS and CDR2 is YFSETQ. Losses at the gene ends were 4 bases for V and 7 bases for J; bases not matched to a gene: 8. The CDR3 is made up of 16 amino acids. The CDR3 spells CASSRTSGNRGGELFF. The CDR3 DNA follows: TGCGCCAGCAGCCGGACTAGCGGGAACAGGGGCGGGGAGCTGTTTTTT.

V usage is TRBV28 and J usage is TRBJ2-3; 11 positions agree with TRBD2. CDR1 and CDR2 from the germline V gene are MDHEN and SYDVKM. The CDR3 consists of 18 residues. V gave up 1 base and J gave up 6 bases; unmatched junction bases: 12. This CDR3 is CASSLYVSGRDRRDTQYF. CDR3 in DNA: TGTGCCAGCAGTTTATATGTTAGCGGGAGGGACCGACGGGATACGCAGTATTTT.

V gene TRBV5-1 combines with J gene TRBJ2-7; 9 bases are a match to TRBD2. With V trimmed by 5 bases and J by 7 bases, 4 bases remained unmatched. The CDR3 spans 12 residues. The germline V gene has CDR1 SGHRS and CDR2 YFSETQ. In DNA, the CDR3 is TGCGCCAGCAGTTCGACTAGCGGTGAGCAGTACTTC. This gives the protein CASSSTSGEQYF. Variable domain in full (rest from reference TRBV5-1 and TRBJ2-7): KAGVTQTPRYLIKTRGQQVTLSCSPISGHRSVSWYQQTPGQGLQFLFEYFSETQRNKGNFPGRFSGRQFSNSRSEMNVSTLELGDSALYLCASSSTSGEQYFGPGTRLTVT.

The rearrangement links TRBV6-6 to TRBJ2-1, with D unclear. V lost 4 bases and J lost 11, with 15 bases in between. CDR1 and CDR2 (germline): MNHNY, SVGAGI (reference sequence). CDR3 size: 13 residues. The CDR3 region has the DNA TGTGCCAGCAGTTCCCTCGTGACCGTTAAGCAGTTCTTC. Protein product: CASSSLVTVKQFF.

This rearrangement joins TRBV28 to TRBJ2-3; D ambiguous. CDR3 length equals 13 residues. V lost 2 bases and J 5 bases, leaving 8 bases between the germline ends. CDR1 MDHEN and CDR2 SYDVKM come from the germline V gene. The CDR3 protein is CASSLRWGDTQYF. CDR3 nucleotides: TGTGCCAGCAGTTTACGTTGGGGAGATACGCAGTATTTT.

This clone was recorded a few times. The chain employs TRBV15 and TRBJ1-4; 8 bases line up with TRBD1. CDR3 length equals 16 residues. Germline values: CDR1 LNHNV, CDR2 YYDKDF (reference sequence). V lost 0 bases, J lost 8 bases, and 8 bases stayed unmatched. DNA for the CDR3: TGTGCCACCAGCAGAGATCCCGGGACAGGAGGCGAAAAACTGTTTTTT. Protein: CATSRDPGTGGEKLFF.

This rearrangement joins TRBV19 to TRBJ2-2; D may correspond to TRBD1 or TRBD2 (5 bases each). The ends were cut back, 4 bases at V and 7 bases at J, with 10 bases in the middle. The CDR3 length is 13 residues. From germline, CDR1 is LNHDA and CDR2 SQIVND (reference sequence). CDR3 in amino acids: CASSNRDRGELFF. Written as DNA, the CDR3 is TGTGCCAGTAGTAACCGGGACCGCGGGGAGCTGTTTTTT.

The chain is built from TRBV6-1 and TRBJ1-2; TRBD1 matches at 11 bases. Unmatched junction bases numbered 7, after V lost 7 bases and J lost 6 bases. The CDR3 extends over 14 amino acids. Germline CDR1 reads MNHNS; CDR2 reads SASEGT. The CDR3 sequence is CASIVRDRGNGYTF. CDR3 nucleotide sequence: TGTGCCAGCATTGTCCGGGACAGGGGGAATGGCTACACCTTC.

The chain couples TRBV28 to TRBJ2-1, with 8 bases matching TRBD2. Germline V gene sequence: CDR1 MDHEN, CDR2 SYDVKM. Trimming cost V 5 bases and J 7 bases; bases outside gene matches: 13. This CDR3 region has 16 residues. Here the CDR3 reads CASSVVRAGGPNEQFF. CDR3 bases: TGTGCCAGCAGTGTAGTTCGGGCGGGAGGTCCAAATGAGCAGTTCTTC.

In nucleotides, the CDR3 is TGCGCCAGCAGCCAGTTGACAGGGGGGACTAGCGGGAGAATTGCTGAGCAGTTCTTC. Its protein product is CASSQLTGGTSGRIAEQFF. The rearrangement uses TRBV4-1 and TRBJ2-1; 14 positions agree with TRBD2. The ends lost 3 bases at V and 9 bases at J; junction bases unmatched: 16. Germline-derived CDR1 and CDR2 are MGHRA and YSYEKL. The CDR3 is 19 residues long.

The rearrangement joins TRBV7-2 to TRBJ2-1; tentatively, D is TRBD1 (6 bases). The germline CDR1 and CDR2 sequences are SGHTA and FQGNSA. V lost 5 bases and J 5 bases, leaving 13 bases between the germline ends. The length of the CDR3 is 14 residues. Here the CDR3 DNA reads TGTGCCAGCAGCCCCGACAGGATCCACAATGAGCAGTTCTTC. It is translated as CASSPDRIHNEQFF.

The gene calls are TRBV9 and TRBJ2-1; maybe TRBD2 (6 bases). CDR3 size: 15 residues. Germline CDR1 and CDR2: SGDLS and YYNGEE. Trimming cost V 0 bases and J 2 bases, with 9 bases left between them. The CDR3 DNA is TGTGCCAGCAGCGTAGCAGGGAGGACCTACAATGAGCAGTTCTTC. Its protein is CASSVAGRTYNEQFF.

The chain is built from TRBV9 and TRBJ1-1, with D possibly TRBD1 on 6 matching bases. This CDR3 has 14 residues. V lost 4 bases to trimming and J lost 4 bases, with 14 bases between them. The germline CDR1 and CDR2 sequences are SGDLS and YYNGEE. The CDR3 sequence is CASSRRGMITEAFF. Here the CDR3 DNA reads TGTGCCAGCAGCCGCAGGGGCATGATCACTGAAGCTTTCTTT. The full variable domain, in which reference TRBV9 and TRBJ1-1 provide the parts outside the CDR3, is DSGVTQTPKHLITATGQRVTLRCSPRSGDLSVYWYQQSLDQGLQFLIQYYNGEERAKGNILERFSAQQFPDLHSELNLSSLELGDSALYFCASSRRGMITEAFFGQGTRLTVV.

The chain combines TRBV25-1 with TRBJ1-1; the match to TRBD1 covers 9 bases. Germline lookup yields CDR1 MGHDK and CDR2 SYGVNS. The CDR3 length is 13 residues. Trimming at V came to 5 bases and at J to 10 bases, leaving 8 bases not matched to a gene. The CDR3 reads CASSYSPDRGAFF. The CDR3 DNA follows: TGTGCCAGCAGTTACTCCCCGGACAGGGGAGCTTTCTTT.

Here the CDR3 DNA reads TGTGCCAGCAGCCCTTCGCCTAGCGGGAGTCAAATGGATACGCAGTATTTT. This sequence encodes CASSPSPSGSQMDTQYF. V gene TRBV28 combines with J gene TRBJ2-3; TRBD2 agrees at 10 bases. The CDR3 runs to 17 residues. Germline CDR1 and CDR2: MDHEN and SYDVKM. V shed 6 bases, J shed 6 bases, and the junction held 15 bases outside the gene matches.

V and J are TRBV5-1 and TRBJ2-2; D gene ambiguous. With 1 base removed from V and 0 bases from J, the gap between germline ends came to 4 bases. The CDR3 covers 14 residues. CDR1 is SGHRS, CDR2 YFSETQ, per germline. The CDR3 sequence is CASSLSTNTGELFF. The DNA of the CDR3 is TGCGCCAGCAGCTTGTCAACGAACACCGGGGAGCTGTTTTTT.

The chain recombines TRBV9 with TRBJ1-1; no clear D gene. Trimming removed 0 bases from V and 10 bases from J, with 10 bases in between. This CDR3 comprises 12 residues. Germline lookup yields CDR1 SGDLS and CDR2 YYNGEE. CDR3 in amino acids: CASSVGSERAFF. CDR3 bases: TGTGCCAGCAGCGTAGGGTCGGAACGAGCTTTCTTT.